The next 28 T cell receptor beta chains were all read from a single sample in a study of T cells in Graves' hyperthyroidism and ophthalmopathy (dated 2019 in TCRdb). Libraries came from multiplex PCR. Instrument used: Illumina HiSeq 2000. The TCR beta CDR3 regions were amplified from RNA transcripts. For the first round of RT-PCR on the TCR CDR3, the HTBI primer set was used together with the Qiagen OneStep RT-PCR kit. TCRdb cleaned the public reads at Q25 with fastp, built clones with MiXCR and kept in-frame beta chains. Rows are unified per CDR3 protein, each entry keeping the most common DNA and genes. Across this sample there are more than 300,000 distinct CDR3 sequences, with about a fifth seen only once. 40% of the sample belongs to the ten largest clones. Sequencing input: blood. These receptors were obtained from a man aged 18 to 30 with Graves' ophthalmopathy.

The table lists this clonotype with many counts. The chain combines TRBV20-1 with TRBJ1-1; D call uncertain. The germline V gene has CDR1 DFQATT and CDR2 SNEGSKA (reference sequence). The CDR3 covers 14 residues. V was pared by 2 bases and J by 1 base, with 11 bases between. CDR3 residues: CSARPRKGNTEAFF. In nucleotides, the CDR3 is TGCAGTGCTAGACCTCGGAAGGGGAACACTGAAGCTTTCTTT.

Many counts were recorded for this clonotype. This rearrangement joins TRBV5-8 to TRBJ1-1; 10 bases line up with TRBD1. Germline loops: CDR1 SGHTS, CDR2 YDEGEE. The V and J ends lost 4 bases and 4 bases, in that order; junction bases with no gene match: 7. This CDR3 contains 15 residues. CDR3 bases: TGTGCCAGCAGCCCGGGACAGGGGTTGGGCACTGAAGCTTTCTTT. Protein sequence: CASSPGQGLGTEAFF.

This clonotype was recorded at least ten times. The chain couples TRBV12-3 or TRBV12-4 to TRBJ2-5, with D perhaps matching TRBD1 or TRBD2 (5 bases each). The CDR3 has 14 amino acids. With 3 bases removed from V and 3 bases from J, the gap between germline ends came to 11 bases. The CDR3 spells CASSFWDRKETQYF. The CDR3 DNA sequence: TGTGCCAGCAGTTTCTGGGACCGGAAAGAGACCCAGTACTTC.

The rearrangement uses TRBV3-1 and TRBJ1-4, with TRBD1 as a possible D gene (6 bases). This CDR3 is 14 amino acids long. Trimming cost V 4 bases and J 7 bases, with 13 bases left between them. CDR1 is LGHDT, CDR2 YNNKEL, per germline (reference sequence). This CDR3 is CASSPAAGVEKLFF. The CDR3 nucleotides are TGTGCCAGCAGCCCGGCCGCAGGGGTTGAAAAACTGTTTTTT.

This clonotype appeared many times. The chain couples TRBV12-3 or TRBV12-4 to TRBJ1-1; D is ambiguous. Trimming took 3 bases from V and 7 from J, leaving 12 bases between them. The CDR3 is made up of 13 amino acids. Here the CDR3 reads CASSFSGGFEAFF. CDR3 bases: TGTGCCAGCAGTTTCTCGGGTGGTTTTGAAGCTTTCTTT.

The CDR3 is CASSLWAGSTEAFF. The CDR3 DNA sequence: TGTGCCAGCAGTTTATGGGCCGGGAGCACTGAAGCTTTCTTT. This chain links TRBV27 with TRBJ1-1; D is unclear. Trimming left V 1 base short and J 4 bases short, with 10 bases between. This CDR3 region has 14 residues. In germline, CDR1 is MNHEY, CDR2 SMNVEV (reference sequence).

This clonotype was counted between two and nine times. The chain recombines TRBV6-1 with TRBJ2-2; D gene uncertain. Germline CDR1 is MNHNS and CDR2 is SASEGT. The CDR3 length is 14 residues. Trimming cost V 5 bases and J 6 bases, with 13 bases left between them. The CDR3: CASSYQAEAGELFF. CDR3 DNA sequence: TGTGCCAGCAGTTATCAGGCAGAGGCCGGGGAGCTGTTTTTT.

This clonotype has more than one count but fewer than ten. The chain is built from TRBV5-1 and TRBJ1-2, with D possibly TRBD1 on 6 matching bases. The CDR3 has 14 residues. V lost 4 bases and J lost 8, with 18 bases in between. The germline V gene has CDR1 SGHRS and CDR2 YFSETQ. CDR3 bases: TGCGCCAGCAGCCTATACAGGGCTTCTTGGGGCTACACCTTC. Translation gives CASSLYRASWGYTF.

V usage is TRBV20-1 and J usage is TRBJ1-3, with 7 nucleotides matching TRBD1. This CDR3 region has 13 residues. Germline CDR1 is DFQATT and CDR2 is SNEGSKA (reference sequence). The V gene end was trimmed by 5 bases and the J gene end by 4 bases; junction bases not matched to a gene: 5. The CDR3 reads CSAYRGAGNTIYF. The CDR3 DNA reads TGCAGTGCTTACAGGGGAGCCGGAAACACCATATATTTT.

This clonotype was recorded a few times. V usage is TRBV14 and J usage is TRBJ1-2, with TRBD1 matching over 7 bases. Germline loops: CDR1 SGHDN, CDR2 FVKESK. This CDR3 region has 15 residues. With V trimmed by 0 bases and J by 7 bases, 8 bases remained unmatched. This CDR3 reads CASSQETGPPAGYTF. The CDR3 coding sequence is TGTGCCAGCAGCCAAGAGACAGGGCCCCCGGCTGGCTACACCTTC.

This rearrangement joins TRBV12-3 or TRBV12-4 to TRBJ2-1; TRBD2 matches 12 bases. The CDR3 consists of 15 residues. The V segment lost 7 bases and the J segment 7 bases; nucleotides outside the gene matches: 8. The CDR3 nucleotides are TGTGCCAGCACGTCTAGCGGGGGGGCCTCGAATGAGCAGTTCTTC. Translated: CASTSSGGASNEQFF.

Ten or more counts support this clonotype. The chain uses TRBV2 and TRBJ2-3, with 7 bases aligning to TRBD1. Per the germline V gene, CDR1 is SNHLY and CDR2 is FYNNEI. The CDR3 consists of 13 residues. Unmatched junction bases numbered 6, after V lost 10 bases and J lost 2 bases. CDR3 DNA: TGTGCCACCTCTGGGACAGTCACAGATACGCAGTATTTT. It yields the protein CATSGTVTDTQYF.

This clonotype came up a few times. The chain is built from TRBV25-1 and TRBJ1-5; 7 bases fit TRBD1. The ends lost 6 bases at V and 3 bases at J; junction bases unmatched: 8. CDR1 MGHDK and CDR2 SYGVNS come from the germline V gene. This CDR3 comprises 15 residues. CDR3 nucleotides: TGTGCCAGCAGCCCGTCGACAGGGTTCAATCAGCCCCAGCATTTT. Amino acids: CASSPSTGFNQPQHF. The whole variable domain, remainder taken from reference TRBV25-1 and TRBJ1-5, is EADIYQTPRYLVIGTGKKITLECSQTMGHDKMYWYQQDPGMELHLIHYSYGVNSTEKGDLSSESTVSRIRTEHFPLTLESARPSHTSQYLCASSPSTGFNQPQHFGDGTRLSIL.

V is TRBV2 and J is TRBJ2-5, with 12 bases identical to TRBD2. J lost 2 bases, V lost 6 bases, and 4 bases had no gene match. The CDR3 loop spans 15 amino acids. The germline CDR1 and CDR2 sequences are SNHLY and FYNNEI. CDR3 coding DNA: TGTGCCAGCAGCCGACTAGCGGGGGCGCAAGAGACCCAGTACTTC. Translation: CASSRLAGAQETQYF.

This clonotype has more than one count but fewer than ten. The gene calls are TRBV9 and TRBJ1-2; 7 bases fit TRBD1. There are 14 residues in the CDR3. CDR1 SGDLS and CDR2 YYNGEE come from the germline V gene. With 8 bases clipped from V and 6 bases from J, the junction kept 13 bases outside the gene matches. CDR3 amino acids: CARNFFRGEDGYTF. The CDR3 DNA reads TGTGCCAGGAATTTTTTCAGGGGGGAGGATGGCTACACCTTC.

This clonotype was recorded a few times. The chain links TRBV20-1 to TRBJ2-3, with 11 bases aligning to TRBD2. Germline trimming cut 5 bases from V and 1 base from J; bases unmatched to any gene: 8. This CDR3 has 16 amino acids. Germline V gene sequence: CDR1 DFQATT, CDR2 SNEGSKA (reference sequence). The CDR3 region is CSACDQTSGGTDTQYF. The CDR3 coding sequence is TGCAGTGCTTGCGACCAGACTAGCGGGGGCACAGATACGCAGTATTTT.

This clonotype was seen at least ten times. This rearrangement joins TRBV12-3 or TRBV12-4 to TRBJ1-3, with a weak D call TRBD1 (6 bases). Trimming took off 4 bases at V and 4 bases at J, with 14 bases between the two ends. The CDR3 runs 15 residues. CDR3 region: CASSSGGSLGNTIYF. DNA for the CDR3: TGTGCCAGCAGTTCGGGGGGCTCTTTAGGAAACACCATATATTTT.

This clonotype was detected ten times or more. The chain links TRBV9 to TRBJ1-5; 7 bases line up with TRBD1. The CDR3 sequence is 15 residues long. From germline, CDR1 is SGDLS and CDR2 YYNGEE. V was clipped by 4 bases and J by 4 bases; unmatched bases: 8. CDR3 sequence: CASSSQGGANQPQHF. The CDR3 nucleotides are TGTGCCAGCAGCTCTCAGGGGGGGGCAAATCAGCCCCAGCATTTT.

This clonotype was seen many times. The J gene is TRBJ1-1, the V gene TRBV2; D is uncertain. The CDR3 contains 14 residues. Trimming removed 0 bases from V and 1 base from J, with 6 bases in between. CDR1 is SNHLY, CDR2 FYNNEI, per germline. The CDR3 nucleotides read TGTGCCAGCAGTGAAGCAGACCCGAACACTGAAGCTTTCTTT. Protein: CASSEADPNTEAFF.

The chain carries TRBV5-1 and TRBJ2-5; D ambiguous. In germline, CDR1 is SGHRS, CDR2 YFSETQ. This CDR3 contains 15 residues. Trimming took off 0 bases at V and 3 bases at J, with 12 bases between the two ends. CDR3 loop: CASSLGSVKEETQYF. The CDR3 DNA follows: TGCGCCAGCAGCTTGGGGTCAGTGAAGGAAGAGACCCAGTACTTC.

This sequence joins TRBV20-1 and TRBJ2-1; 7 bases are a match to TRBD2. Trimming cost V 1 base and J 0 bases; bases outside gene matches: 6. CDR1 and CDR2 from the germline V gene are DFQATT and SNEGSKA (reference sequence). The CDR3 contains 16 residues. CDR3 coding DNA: TGCAGTGCTAGAGGCGGGGGTACTAGCTCCTACAATGAGCAGTTCTTC. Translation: CSARGGGTSSYNEQFF.

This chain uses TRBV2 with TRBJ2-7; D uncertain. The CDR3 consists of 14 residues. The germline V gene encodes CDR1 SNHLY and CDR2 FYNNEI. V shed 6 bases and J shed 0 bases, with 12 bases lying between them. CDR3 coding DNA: TGTGCCAGCAGGGCAGAATACAGCTCCTACGAGCAGTACTTC. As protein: CASRAEYSSYEQYF.

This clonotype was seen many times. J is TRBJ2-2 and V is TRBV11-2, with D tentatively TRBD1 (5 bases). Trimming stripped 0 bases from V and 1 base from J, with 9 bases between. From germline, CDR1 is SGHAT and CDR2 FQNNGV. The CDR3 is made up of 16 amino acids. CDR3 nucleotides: TGTGCCAGCAGCTTAGACAGGGTGGGGAACACCGGGGAGCTGTTTTTT. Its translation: CASSLDRVGNTGELFF.

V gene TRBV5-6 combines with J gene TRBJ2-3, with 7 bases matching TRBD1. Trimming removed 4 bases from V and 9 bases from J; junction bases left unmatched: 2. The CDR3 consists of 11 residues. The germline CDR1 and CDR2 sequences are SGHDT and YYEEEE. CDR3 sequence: CASSEGQTQYF. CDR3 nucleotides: TGTGCCAGCAGCGAGGGACAGACGCAGTATTTT.

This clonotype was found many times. The CDR3 coding sequence is TGTGCCGGACGGGTCGGGACCACTGAAGCTTTCTTT. Its translation is CAGRVGTTEAFF. This chain uses TRBV11-2 with TRBJ1-1; D possibly corresponds to TRBD1 (5 bases). Trimming stripped 11 bases from V and 4 bases from J, with 14 bases between. The CDR3 covers 12 residues. Germline V gene lookup returns CDR1 SGHAT and CDR2 FQNNGV.

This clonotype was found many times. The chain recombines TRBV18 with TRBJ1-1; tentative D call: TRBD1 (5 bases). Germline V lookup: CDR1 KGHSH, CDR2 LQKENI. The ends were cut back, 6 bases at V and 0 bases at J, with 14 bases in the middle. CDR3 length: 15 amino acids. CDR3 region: CASSPQNRLNTEAFF. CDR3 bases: TGTGCCAGCTCCCCCCAGAACAGGCTGAACACTGAAGCTTTCTTT.

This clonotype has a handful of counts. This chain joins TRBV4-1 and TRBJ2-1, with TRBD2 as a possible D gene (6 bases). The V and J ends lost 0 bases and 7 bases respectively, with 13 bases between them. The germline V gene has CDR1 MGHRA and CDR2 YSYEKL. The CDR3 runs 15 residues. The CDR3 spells CASSQDTGVRNEQFF. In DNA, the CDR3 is TGCGCCAGCAGCCAAGATACGGGGGTTAGGAATGAGCAGTTCTTC.

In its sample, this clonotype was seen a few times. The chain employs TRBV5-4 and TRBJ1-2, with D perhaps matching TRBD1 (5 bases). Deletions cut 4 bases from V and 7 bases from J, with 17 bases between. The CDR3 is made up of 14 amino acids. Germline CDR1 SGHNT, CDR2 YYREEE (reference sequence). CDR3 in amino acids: CASSRDGTAGGYTF. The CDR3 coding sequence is TGTGCCAGCAGCCGCGACGGGACCGCTGGTGGCTACACCTTC.